A single sample gave rise to the 5 T cell receptor beta chains below, sequenced in a study of identical twins. TCRdb fed the 5' RACE reads into MiXCR, producing one record per CDR3 protein. The sample lists roughly 690,000 distinct CDR3 sequences; roughly 20% were seen once. A further study also used this sample, focusing on T cells expressing NK-cell markers.

Sequencing was done on a sample of PBMCs. The receptor source for this set is a woman in her late teens or twenties in good health.

Written as DNA, the CDR3 is TGCGCCAGCAGCGCGTTAGCGGGGGCCAGCAATGAGCAGTTCTTC. This encodes CASSALAGASNEQFF. This chain joins TRBV4-1 and TRBJ2-1; 9 bases line up with TRBD2. Trimming cost V 5 bases and J 6 bases; bases outside gene matches: 8. The germline CDR1 and CDR2 sequences are MGHRA and YSYEKL. The CDR3 runs 15 residues.

The chain couples TRBV4-3 to TRBJ1-5, with D unresolved. This CDR3 has 14 amino acids. Germline V gene lookup returns CDR1 LGHNA and CDR2 YSLEER. V lost 0 bases and J lost 5, with 8 bases in between. The CDR3 here is CASSQEIGYQPQHF. The CDR3 bases are TGCGCCAGCAGCCAAGAGATTGGTTATCAGCCCCAGCATTTT.

This clonotype was detected many times. V gene TRBV12-3 or TRBV12-4 combines with J gene TRBJ1-4; D is ambiguous. This CDR3 contains 12 residues. V lost 6 bases, J lost 3 bases, and 5 bases lay in between. In DNA form, the CDR3 reads TGTGCCAGCAGCCCTTCTAATGAAAAACTGTTTTTT. Its protein product is CASSPSNEKLFF.

This clonotype was seen a few times. This chain links TRBV20-1 with TRBJ2-1; D is unresolved. The ends were cut back, 1 base at V and 2 bases at J, with 12 bases in the middle. Germline V gene lookup returns CDR1 DFQATT and CDR2 SNEGSKA (reference sequence). There are 15 residues in the CDR3. CDR3: CSARGGVRTYNEQFF. The CDR3 DNA is TGCAGTGCTAGAGGCGGAGTCAGGACCTACAATGAGCAGTTCTTC.

This clonotype was observed a few times. The gene calls are TRBV10-3 and TRBJ1-1, with 7 nucleotides matching TRBD1. J was trimmed by 11 bases and V by 4 bases; bases with no gene match: 7. Per the germline V gene, CDR1 is ENHRY and CDR2 is SYGVKD. The CDR3 runs to 12 residues. CDR3 residues: CAISGTTGEAFF. The CDR3 DNA is TGTGCCATCAGTGGAACAACAGGGGAGGCTTTCTTT.